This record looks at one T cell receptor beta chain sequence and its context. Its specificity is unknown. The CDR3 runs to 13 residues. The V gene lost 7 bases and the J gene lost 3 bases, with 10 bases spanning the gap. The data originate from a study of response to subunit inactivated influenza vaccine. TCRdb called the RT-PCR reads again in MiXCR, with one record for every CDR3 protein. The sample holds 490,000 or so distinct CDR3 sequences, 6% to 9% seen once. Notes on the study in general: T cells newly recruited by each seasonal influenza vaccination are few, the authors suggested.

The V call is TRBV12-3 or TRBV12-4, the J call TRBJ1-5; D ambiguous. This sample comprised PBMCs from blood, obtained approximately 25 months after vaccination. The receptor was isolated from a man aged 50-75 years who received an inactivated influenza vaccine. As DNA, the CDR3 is TGTGCCAGCACGCTGACAATCAATCAGCCCCAGCATTTT. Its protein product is CASTLTINQPQHF.